The 21 T cell receptor beta chains listed next were all sequenced from one sample in a study of blood T cell repertoires in COVID-19. Produced via immunoSEQ multiplex PCR; TCRdb's table is partial and in-frame only. Here the sample spans about 130,000 clones, 90% being singletons. Sequenced material: peripheral blood. The receptors here all came from a man aged 55 to 70 with COVID-19, enrolled during active disease.

The chain employs TRBV6-5 and TRBJ2-1; tentatively, D is TRBD1 (6 bases). The germline V gene encodes CDR1 MNHEY and CDR2 SVGAGI. Trimming pared 6 bases from V and 7 bases from J, leaving 13 bases between. CDR3 length: 13 amino acids. This chain's CDR3 is CASSSDRLNEQFF. CDR3 nucleotide sequence: TGTGCCAGCAGCAGCGACAGGTTGAATGAGCAGTTCTTC.

Details on this clone: A read error may produce the germline difference seen at one junction end. The chain joins TRBV30 to TRBJ2-5; 11 bases agree with TRBD2. Germline values: CDR1 GTSNPN, CDR2 SVGIG (reference sequence). CDR3 length: 15 residues. CDR3 region: CAWSEETSGEEAQYF. The CDR3 nucleotides read TGTGCCTGGAGTGAGGAGACTAGCGGGGAAGAGGCCCAGTACTTC.

Here the CDR3 reads CASSMTGYEQYF. The DNA for the CDR3 is TGTGCCAGCAGCATGACAGGATACGAGCAGTACTTC. The rearrangement joins TRBV7-9 to TRBJ2-7, with D perhaps TRBD1 (6 bases). Trimming took off 5 bases at V and 4 bases at J, with 9 bases between the two ends. The CDR3 extends over 12 amino acids. Germline CDR1 SEHNR, CDR2 FQNEAQ (reference sequence).

The CDR3 region is CASSVGGTGSDYGYTF. The CDR3 DNA reads as TGTGCCAGCAGCGTAGGTGGGACAGGGTCCGACTATGGCTACACCTTC. The rearrangement joins TRBV9 to TRBJ1-2, with 9 nucleotides matching TRBD1. The trim removed 0 bases at V and 3 bases at J, leaving 6 bases unmatched. The CDR3 sequence is 16 residues long. Germline CDR1 reads SGDLS; CDR2 reads YYNGEE.

This rearrangement joins TRBV7-3 to TRBJ2-2; a possible D gene is TRBD1 (5 bases). Germline V gene sequence: CDR1 SGHTA, CDR2 FQGTGA. The CDR3 loop spans 15 amino acids. Trimming cost V 2 bases and J 4 bases, with 11 bases left between them. The CDR3: CASSLVRVSTGELFF. The CDR3 DNA is TGTGCCAGCAGCTTAGTCAGGGTTAGCACCGGGGAGCTGTTTTTT. The variable domain in full, with the rest retrieved from reference TRBV7-3 and TRBJ2-2, is GAGVSQTPSNKVTEKGKYVELRCDPISGHTALYWYRQSLGQGPEFLIYFQGTGAADDSGLPNDRFFAVRPEGSVSTLKIQRTERGDSAVYLCASSLVRVSTGELFFGEGSRLTVL.

This clone was seen a single time. The DNA is left out, because the CDR3 cannot be placed on it with certainty; the CDR3 is given as TCRdb lists it. J is TRBJ1-2 and V is TRBV6-6. The CDR3 spans 16 amino acids, including both terminal residues. Germline assignment: CDR1 MNHNY and CDR2 SVGAGI (reference sequence). CDR3 sequence: CASILGGPPALIGYTF.

This chain connects TRBV19 to TRBJ1-2; 7 positions agree with TRBD1. V shed 5 bases, J shed 8 bases, and the junction held 23 bases outside the gene matches. CDR3 size: 18 residues. Germline V gene lookup returns CDR1 LNHDA and CDR2 SQIVND (reference sequence). DNA for the CDR3: TGTGCCAGTAGTCCGACGGGGGGGCAAAGACAGGGCGGTAAGGGCTACACCTTC. Protein sequence: CASSPTGGQRQGGKGYTF.

J is TRBJ2-3 and V is TRBV3-1 (or the pseudogene TRBV3-2); D not resolved. CDR3 size: 15 residues. In germline, CDR1 is LGHDT, CDR2 YNNKEL (reference sequence). Between the trimmed V and J ends, which lost 0 bases and 0 bases, there was a span of 7 bases. This CDR3 reads CASSQDSSSTDTQYF. Here the CDR3 DNA reads TGTGCCAGCAGCCAAGATAGTTCTAGCACAGATACGCAGTATTTT.

The rearrangement joins TRBV20-1 to TRBJ1-1; 7 bases agree with TRBD1. Germline trimming cut 4 bases from V and 10 bases from J; bases unmatched to any gene: 3. Germline CDR1 reads DFQATT; CDR2 reads SNEGSKA (reference sequence). The CDR3 has 10 residues. The CDR3 sequence: CSATGQRAFF. CDR3 coding DNA: TGCAGTGCTACGGGACAGAGAGCTTTCTTT.

The rearrangement joins TRBV6-4 to TRBJ2-1; tentative D call: TRBD1 (6 bases). Germline loops: CDR1 MRHNA, CDR2 SNTAGT. V lost 2 bases and J 7 bases, leaving 18 bases between the germline ends. The length of the CDR3 is 16 residues. CDR3 sequence reads: CASSDRAGVLGNEQFF. The CDR3 coding sequence is TGTGCCAGCAGTGACCGGGCAGGGGTGTTAGGAAATGAGCAGTTCTTC.

This rearrangement joins TRBV2 to TRBJ2-1, with 10 positions matching TRBD2. CDR1 and CDR2 (germline): SNHLY, FYNNEI. With V trimmed by 3 bases and J by 4 bases, 12 bases remained unmatched. CDR3 length: 18 amino acids. The CDR3 region is CASSEIPGLADLYNEQFF. The CDR3 DNA follows: TGTGCCAGCAGTGAGATCCCCGGACTAGCGGACCTTTACAATGAGCAGTTCTTC.

J is TRBJ1-4 and V is TRBV28; D remains unclear. The CDR3 sequence is 13 residues long. Germline V gene lookup returns CDR1 MDHEN and CDR2 SYDVKM. Trimming removed 3 bases at V and 8 bases at J, with 10 bases between. Here the CDR3 reads CASSLELGEKLFF. CDR3 DNA sequence: TGTGCCAGCAGTTTGGAACTAGGGGAAAAACTGTTTTTT.

This clone was found once. The V call is TRBV21-1, the J call TRBJ1-2; TRBD1 reflects the table's D call only, with no check against the DNA. TRBV21-1 is flagged as a pseudogene. CDR3 size: 17 residues. The DNA of the CDR3 is TGTGCCAGCAGCAAAGCTATTCGGTTGGAGGGGGCTTCTGGCTACACCTTC. Translation: CASSKAIRLEGASGYTF.

V gene TRBV18 combines with J gene TRBJ1-1; TRBD1 matches 8 bases. Germline-derived CDR1 and CDR2 are KGHSH and LQKENI. The CDR3 extends over 14 amino acids. J was trimmed by 1 base and V by 4 bases; bases with no gene match: 2. The CDR3 DNA is TGTGCCAGCTCACTACAGGGGGGGAACACTGAAGCTTTCTTT. Its protein is CASSLQGGNTEAFF.

This chain links TRBV6-2 or TRBV6-3 with TRBJ1-1; 10 bases are a match to TRBD1. The junction had 7 bases not matched to a gene; V was cut back by 6 bases and J by 6 bases. This CDR3 comprises 14 residues. Looked up from germline, CDR1 is MNHEY and CDR2 is SVGEGT. CDR3 in amino acids: CASSSGQGRPEAFF. CDR3 sequence (DNA): TGTGCCAGCAGCTCGGGACAGGGGAGACCTGAAGCTTTCTTT.

The rearrangement links TRBV11-3 to TRBJ1-1, with D possibly being TRBD1 (6 bases). CDR1 and CDR2 from the germline V gene are SGHNT and YENEEA. V lost 5 bases, J lost 0 bases, and 16 bases lay in between. CDR3 size: 16 residues. For the CDR3, the DNA is TGTGCCAGCAGCCCAGGGAACAGGGCTATGAACACTGAAGCTTTCTTT. Translation: CASSPGNRAMNTEAFF. Supplemented by reference TRBV11-3 and TRBJ1-1, the full variable domain reads EAGVVQSPRYKIIEKKQPVAFWCNPISGHNTLYWYLQNLGQGPELLIRYENEEAVDDSQLPKDRFSAERLKGVDSTLKIQPAELGDSAVYLCASSPGNRAMNTEAFFGQGTRLTVV.

The chain recombines TRBV6-5 with TRBJ1-1; possible D gene TRBD1, 6 bases. Per the germline V gene, CDR1 is MNHEY and CDR2 is SVGAGI. This CDR3 comprises 15 residues. V lost 2 bases and J lost 1, with 11 bases in between. The CDR3 region has the DNA TGTGCCAGCAGTTACCGGACGACAGGGAACACTGAAGCTTTCTTT. Protein sequence: CASSYRTTGNTEAFF.

The chain employs TRBV18 and TRBJ1-4; 10 nucleotides align to TRBD1. The CDR3 totals 15 residues. V lost 4 bases to trimming and J lost 6 bases; unmatched junction nucleotides: 5. CDR1 is KGHSH and CDR2 is LQKENI in the germline V gene. The CDR3 is CASSRQGAMDEKLFF. The CDR3 DNA reads as TGTGCCAGCTCACGACAGGGGGCGATGGATGAAAAACTGTTTTTT.

The J gene is TRBJ2-7, the V gene TRBV7-9; 8 positions match TRBD1. This CDR3 contains 17 residues. In germline, CDR1 is SEHNR, CDR2 FQNEAQ (reference sequence). Unmatched junction bases numbered 12, after V lost 4 bases and J lost 1 base. The CDR3 loop reads CASSSLDREVISYEQYF. CDR3 sequence (DNA): TGTGCCAGCAGCTCCCTGGACAGGGAGGTTATTTCCTACGAGCAGTACTTC. The variable domain in full, completed from reference TRBV7-9 and TRBJ2-7, reads DTGVSQNPRHKITKRGQNVTFRCDPISEHNRLYWYRQTLGQGPEFLTYFQNEAQLEKSRLLSDRFSAERPKGSFSTLEIQRTEQGDSAMYLCASSSLDREVISYEQYFGPGTRLTVT.

The chain links TRBV4-1 to TRBJ1-2, with D maybe TRBD1 (5 bases). The CDR3 sequence is 15 residues long. Germline V gene sequence: CDR1 MGHRA, CDR2 YSYEKL. V was pared by 2 bases and J by 4 bases, with 14 bases between. CDR3 sequence (DNA): TGCGCCAGCAGCCAACCGACAGCGATGAGCTATGGCTACACCTTC. Translated: CASSQPTAMSYGYTF.

This chain links TRBV6-5 with TRBJ1-2, with D possibly matching TRBD1 (5 bases). Germline CDR1 is MNHEY and CDR2 is SVGAGI. This CDR3 contains 12 residues. Trimming shortened V by 6 bases and J by 8 bases, and 13 bases separated the two germline ends. This CDR3 reads CASREGREGYTF. CDR3 in DNA: TGTGCCAGCAGGGAGGGGAGGGAGGGCTACACCTTC.